This T cell receptor beta chain originates from a study of immune cell composition in non-small cell lung cancer. Study-level results: Tumour-reactive clones were not shown to match dominant in vivo tumour clones.

Of note for this clone: Its antigen is not identified.

CDR1 and CDR2 (germline): SGHVS, FQNEAQ. The trim removed 4 bases at V and 4 bases at J, leaving 7 bases unmatched. This CDR3 region has 15 residues. Normal lung sampling was at least 3 cm from the tumour, as distant as possible. The repertoire was sequenced with immunoSEQ multiplex PCR; TCRdb's copy has only in-frame clones and lacks some. The table lists thousands of clones, about 80% of them singletons. This receptor was identified in a human donor with non-small cell lung cancer. Sample: non-adjacent lung tissue. The gene calls are TRBV7-8 and TRBJ2-7; TRBD2 matches at 10 bases. The CDR3 nucleotides read TGTGCCAGCAGCTCGCTAGCGGGAGTCCCATACGAGCAGTACTTC. Protein: CASSSLAGVPYEQYF.